Sequencing of this TCR beta chain was carried out in a study of response to subunit inactivated influenza vaccine (dated by TCRdb to the late 2010s). General notes on the study: Deep quantitative T cell receptor repertoire profiling was used in the study to track responses to a trivalent subunit inactivated influenza vaccine. Findings and caveats that apply to the study as a whole: It was suggested by the authors that each seasonal influenza vaccination may recruit only a limited number of new T cells.

Including the terminal cysteine and phenylalanine, the CDR3 comprises 14 residues. Of the read, only the CDR3 DNA is kept; its 42 bases are in frame from base 1. V is shortened by 3 bases, J by 2 bases, and the region joining them spans 11 bases. Looking up the germline V gene yields CDR1 MGHRA and CDR2 YSYEKL. The table lists this clonotype with many counts. This receptor's antigen is unknown. No base qualities exist here, and no much larger clone lies one base off it. Library generation was performed with RT-PCR. TCRdb records Illumina HiSeq 2500 as the sequencer. The raw public data were reprocessed by TCRdb itself: fastp quality trimming at Q25, MiXCR clonotype calling, in-frame beta chains only. For every CDR3 protein sequence, its rows merge into one entry that carries the most common genes and DNA. Here the sample has almost 250,000 distinct CDR3 sequences; more than 10% occur a single time. The ten largest make up 7.8% of the sample.

This clonotype originated in a man aged 45-60 years who received an inactivated influenza vaccine. Donor details come from another sample of the same person, matched by shared clones. The sample consisted of non-naive T cells sorted from PBMCs, taken roughly 15 days before vaccination. The cell subset or site label on this specimen signifies: memory T cell fraction. This chain joins TRBV4-1 to TRBJ2-7, and perhaps TRBD2 as D gene, on 5 matching bases. The CDR3 in this case is CASSQGPGTYEQYF. The DNA reads TGCGCCAGCAGCCAGGGCCCCGGGACCTACGAGCAGTACTTC.